This TCR beta chain was found in a study of T cell changes during pregnancy in multiple sclerosis. The table came from immunoSEQ multiplex PCR; TCRdb's copy has only in-frame clones and leaves some out. The data contain tens of thousands of clones, more than 85% of them singletons. Here the sequenced sample was peripheral blood, taken before pregnancy. The sequence was collected from a female donor with multiple sclerosis, enrolled in a pregnancy study.

The CDR3 nucleotides are TGTGCCAGCAGAGCGGACGTGAGGGAGCAGTACTTC. Translating gives CASRADVREQYF. V is TRBV7-9 and J is TRBJ2-7; TRBD2 might be the D (5 bases). Trimming stripped 6 bases from V and 7 bases from J, with 13 bases between. The CDR3 has 12 amino acids. CDR1 is SEHNR, CDR2 FQNEAQ, per germline (reference sequence). Combining the CDR3 with reference TRBV7-9 and TRBJ2-7 gives the whole variable domain DTGVSQNPRHKITKRGQNVTFRCDPISEHNRLYWYRQTLGQGPEFLTYFQNEAQLEKSRLLSDRFSAERPKGSFSTLEIQRTEQGDSAMYLCASRADVREQYFGPGTRLTVT.